This T cell receptor beta chain is from a study of blood T cell repertoires in COVID-19. TCRdb keeps only in-frame clones here, not all; method: immunoSEQ multiplex PCR. The table has some 150,000 clones, approximately 84% seen once. The ends were cut back, 2 bases at V and 4 bases at J, with 6 bases in the middle. Germline CDR1 reads GTSNPN; CDR2 reads SVGIG (reference sequence). CDR3 length: 12 residues. The sample consisted of peripheral blood. The receptor was isolated from a middle-aged man who had recovered from COVID-19. The chain is built from TRBV30 and TRBJ1-3; D is undetermined. The CDR3 region is CAWSPNGNTIYF. CDR3 bases: TGTGCCTGGAGTCCTAACGGAAACACCATATATTTT.